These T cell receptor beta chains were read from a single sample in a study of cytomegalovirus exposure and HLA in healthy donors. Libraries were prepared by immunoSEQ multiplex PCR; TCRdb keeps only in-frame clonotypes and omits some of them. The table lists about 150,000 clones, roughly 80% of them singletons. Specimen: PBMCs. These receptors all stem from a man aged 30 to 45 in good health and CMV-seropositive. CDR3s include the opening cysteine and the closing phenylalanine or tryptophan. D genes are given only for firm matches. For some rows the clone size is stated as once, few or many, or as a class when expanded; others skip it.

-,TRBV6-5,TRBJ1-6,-,CASSLGLGNSPLHF,TGTGCCAGCAGCCTAGGCCTAGGAAATTCACCCCTCCACTTT
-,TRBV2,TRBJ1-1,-,CASSVLGGEAFF,TGTGCCAGCAGTGTCCTAGGAGGGGAAGCTTTCTTT
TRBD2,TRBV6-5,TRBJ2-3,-,CASSGLRGGTQYF,TGTGCCAGCAGCGGCCTTCGCGGGGGGACGCAGTATTTT
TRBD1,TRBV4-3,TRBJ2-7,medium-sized,CASSQELGQGYNEQYF,TGCGCCAGCAGCCAAGAGCTTGGACAGGGGTATAACGAGCAGTACTTC
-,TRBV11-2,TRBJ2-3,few,CASSLDGSADTQYF,TGTGCCAGCAGCTTAGATGGGAGTGCGGATACGCAGTATTTT
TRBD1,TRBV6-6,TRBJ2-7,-,CASSYLGDRTYEQYF,TGTGCCAGCAGTTACTTAGGGGACAGGACCTACGAGCAGTACTTC
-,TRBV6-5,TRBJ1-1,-,CASSYGGRDTEAFF,TGTGCCAGCAGTTACGGGGGGAGGGACACTGAAGCTTTCTTT
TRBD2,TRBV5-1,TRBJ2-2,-,CASSLVGLAGTGELFF,TGCGCCAGCAGCTTGGTGGGACTAGCGGGAACCGGGGAGCTGTTTTTT
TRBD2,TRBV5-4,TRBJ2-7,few,CASSEGLAGGASYEQYF,TGTGCCAGCAGCGAGGGACTAGCGGGAGGGGCGTCCTACGAGCAGTACTTC
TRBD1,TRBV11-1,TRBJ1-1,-,CASSVAGGRTEAFF,TGTGCCAGCAGCGTGGCAGGGGGAAGGACTGAAGCTTTCTTT
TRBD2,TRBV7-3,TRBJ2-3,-,CASSSSSLAGDTQYF,TGTGCCAGCAGCTCCAGCTCCCTAGCGGGGGATACGCAGTATTTT
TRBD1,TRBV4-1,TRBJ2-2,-,CASSQELGDRALAGELFF,TGCGCCAGCAGCCAAGAGCTTGGGGACAGGGCTTTGGCCGGGGAGCTGTTTTTT
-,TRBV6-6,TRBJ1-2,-,CASSYGTSGNGYTF,TGTGCCAGCAGTTACGGTACGTCAGGGAATGGCTACACCTTC
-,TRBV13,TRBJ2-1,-,CASSLLLHNEQFF,TGTGCCAGCAGCTTACTACTACACAATGAGCAGTTCTTC
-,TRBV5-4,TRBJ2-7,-,CASSLPAGENYEQYF,TGTGCCAGCAGCTTGCCGGCCGGAGAGAACTACGAGCAGTACTTC
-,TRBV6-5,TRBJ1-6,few,CASSYSRPGRNSPLHF,TGTGCCAGCAGTTACTCCAGACCTGGGAGGAATTCACCCCTCCACTTT
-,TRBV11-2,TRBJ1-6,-,CASSLRVDNSPLHF,TGTGCCAGCAGCTTGAGGGTGGATAATTCACCCCTCCACTTT
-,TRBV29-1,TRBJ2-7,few,CSVVGGGDSYEQYF,TGCAGCGTTGTGGGAGGGGGGGACTCCTACGAGCAGTACTTC
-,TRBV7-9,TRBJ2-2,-,CASSREPRIGTGELFF,TGTGCCAGCAGCCGGGAGCCGAGGATAGGGACCGGGGAGCTGTTTTTT
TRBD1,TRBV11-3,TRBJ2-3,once,CASSLRTGSDTQYF,TGTGCCAGCAGCCTCCGGACAGGATCAGATACGCAGTATTTT
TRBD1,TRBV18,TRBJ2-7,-,CASSPSGQGAYEQYF,TGTGCCAGCTCACCATCGGGACAGGGGGCGTACGAGCAGTACTTC
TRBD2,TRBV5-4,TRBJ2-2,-,CASAVGGGATGELFF,TGTGCCAGCGCTGTGGGCGGGGGGGCCACCGGGGAGCTGTTTTTT
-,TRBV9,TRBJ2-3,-,CASSVSTPLADRGDTQYF,TGTGCCAGCAGCGTAAGCACCCCCCTGGCGGACCGGGGAGATACGCAGTATTTT
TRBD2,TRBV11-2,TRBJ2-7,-,CASSGTSGSYEQYF,TGTGCCAGCAGCGGCACTAGCGGTTCCTACGAGCAGTACTTC
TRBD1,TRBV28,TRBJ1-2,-,CASSSTGTGDYGYTF,TGTGCCAGCAGTTCCACCGGGACAGGGGACTATGGCTACACCTTC
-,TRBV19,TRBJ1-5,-,CASSFQSEQPQHF,TGTGCCAGTAGTTTTCAAAGTGAGCAGCCCCAGCATTTT
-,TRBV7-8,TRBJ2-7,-,CASSSAAGAYEQYF,TGTGCCAGCAGCTCCGCGGCCGGGGCCTACGAGCAGTACTTC
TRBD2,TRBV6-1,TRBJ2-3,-,CASSPRGDTDTQYF,TGTGCCAGCAGTCCGCGGGGGGACACAGATACGCAGTATTTT
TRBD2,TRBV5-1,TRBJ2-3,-,CASSSLAGDGFTDTQYF,TGCGCCAGCAGCTCCTTGGCGGGAGATGGGTTCACAGATACGCAGTATTTT
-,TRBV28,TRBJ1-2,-,CASSLLGGTEGYTF,TGTGCCAGCAGTTTACTGGGGGGAACGGAGGGCTACACCTTC
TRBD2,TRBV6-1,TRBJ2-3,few,CASSALPAAGDYTDTQYF,TGTGCCAGCAGTGCTCTCCCCGCGGCGGGGGATTATACAGATACGCAGTATTTT
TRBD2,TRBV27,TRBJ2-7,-,CASSPSLAGVVYEQYF,TGTGCCAGCAGTCCTTCTTTAGCGGGAGTCGTGTACGAGCAGTACTTC
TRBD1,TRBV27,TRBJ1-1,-,CASSGDRNTEAFF,TGTGCCAGCAGTGGGGACAGGAACACTGAAGCTTTCTTT
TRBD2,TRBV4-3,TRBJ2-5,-,CASSPSGGETQYF,TGCGCCAGCAGCCCTAGCGGGGGCGAGACCCAGTACTTC
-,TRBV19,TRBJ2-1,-,CASSLRLPRSNNEQFF,TGTGCCAGTAGTTTACGACTACCCCGTTCCAACAATGAGCAGTTCTTC
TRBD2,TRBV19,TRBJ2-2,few,CASSPLAGGTGELFF,TGTGCCAGTAGTCCACTAGCGGGAGGCACCGGGGAGCTGTTTTTT
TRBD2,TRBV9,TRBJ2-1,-,CASSSPAGGRKDEQFF,TGTGCCAGCAGCTCACCAGCGGGGGGGCGGAAGGATGAGCAGTTCTTC
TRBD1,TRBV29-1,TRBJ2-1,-,CSGTGSYNEQFF,TGCAGCGGGACAGGCTCCTACAATGAGCAGTTCTTC
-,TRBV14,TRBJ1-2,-,CASSQETGRGYTF,TGTGCCAGCAGCCAAGAAACAGGTCGCGGCTACACCTTC
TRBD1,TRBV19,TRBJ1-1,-,CASSIGTGGPEAFF,TGTGCCAGTAGTATCGGGACAGGCGGTCCTGAAGCTTTCTTT
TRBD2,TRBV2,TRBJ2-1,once,CASRLSGNNEQFF,TGTGCCAGCAGATTAAGCGGGAACAATGAGCAGTTCTTC
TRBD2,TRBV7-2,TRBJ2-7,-,CASSLAASGRTSSYEQYF,TGTGCCAGCAGCTTAGCGGCTAGCGGGAGGACGAGCTCCTACGAGCAGTACTTC
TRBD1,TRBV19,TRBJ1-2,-,CASSTGTGGNYGYTF,TGTGCCAGTAGTACCGGGACAGGGGGCAACTATGGCTACACCTTC
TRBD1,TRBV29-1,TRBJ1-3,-,CSVEVQGAGNTIYF,TGCAGCGTTGAAGTACAGGGGGCTGGAAACACCATATATTTT
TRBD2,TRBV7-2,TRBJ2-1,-,CASSPPGLAYNEQFF,TGTGCCAGCAGCCCCCCGGGACTAGCCTACAATGAGCAGTTCTTC
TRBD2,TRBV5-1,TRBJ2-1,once,CASSLGQGLAGGTYNEQFF,TGCGCCAGCAGCTTGGGTCAAGGACTAGCGGGGGGCACCTACAATGAGCAGTTCTTC
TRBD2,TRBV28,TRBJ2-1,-,CASSFEAGVSEQFF,TGTGCCAGCAGTTTCGAGGCGGGAGTAAGTGAGCAGTTCTTC
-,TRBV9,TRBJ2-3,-,CASSARSPDTQYF,TGTGCCAGCAGCGCCCGGTCTCCAGATACGCAGTATTTT
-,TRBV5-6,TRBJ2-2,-,CASSFTGLYTGELFF,TGTGCCAGCAGCTTCACAGGGTTGTACACCGGGGAGCTGTTTTTT
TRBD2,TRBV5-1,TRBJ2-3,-,CASSSGGGFTDTQYF,TGCGCCAGCAGCTCCGGGGGGGGGTTCACAGATACGCAGTATTTT
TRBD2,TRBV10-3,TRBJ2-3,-,CAISEPGLATDTQYF,TGTGCCATCAGTGAGCCGGGACTAGCAACAGATACGCAGTATTTT
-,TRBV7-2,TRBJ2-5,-,CASSLVLLSWETQYF,TGTGCCAGCAGCTTAGTTCTACTTAGCTGGGAGACCCAGTACTTC
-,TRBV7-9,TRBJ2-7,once,CASSPGGGSSYEQYF,TGTGCCAGCAGCCCCGGAGGTGGGAGCTCCTACGAGCAGTACTTC
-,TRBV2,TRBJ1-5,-,CASSDQGGQPQHF,TGTGCCAGCAGTGATCAGGGAGGCCAGCCCCAGCATTTT
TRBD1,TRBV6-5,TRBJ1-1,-,CASSLGGAGTEAFF,TGTGCCAGCAGTCTAGGGGGCGCTGGCACTGAAGCTTTCTTT
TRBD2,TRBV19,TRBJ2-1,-,CASSPALGGGNEQFF,TGTGCCAGTAGTCCTGCCTTGGGGGGAGGGAATGAGCAGTTCTTC
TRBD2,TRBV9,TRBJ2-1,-,CASSVTSGGAGYNEQFF,TGTGCCAGCAGCGTAACTAGCGGGGGGGCCGGTTACAATGAGCAGTTCTTC